This T cell receptor (beta chain) emerged from a study of response to subunit inactivated influenza vaccine. Turning to this clonotype: Its antigen is not known.

General study points: Every seasonal influenza vaccination brings in few new T cells, the authors suggested.

TCRdb ran MiXCR on the RT-PCR reads and lists one entry per CDR3 protein. The sample has about 700,000 distinct CDR3 sequences; over 11% are singletons. The sequenced sample was PBMCs from blood, obtained approximately 15 days before vaccination. The sequence was collected from a man in his forties or fifties who received an inactivated influenza vaccine.

The CDR3 DNA sequence: TGCAGTGCCCGAGGACAGGGGGCCTATGGCTACACCTTC. Its protein product is CSARGQGAYGYTF. The chain is built from TRBV20-1 and TRBJ1-2; 11 bases are a match to TRBD1. Trimming at V came to 6 bases and at J to 4 bases, leaving 4 bases not matched to a gene. This CDR3 spans 13 amino acids. The germline V gene has CDR1 DFQATT and CDR2 SNEGSKA (reference sequence).